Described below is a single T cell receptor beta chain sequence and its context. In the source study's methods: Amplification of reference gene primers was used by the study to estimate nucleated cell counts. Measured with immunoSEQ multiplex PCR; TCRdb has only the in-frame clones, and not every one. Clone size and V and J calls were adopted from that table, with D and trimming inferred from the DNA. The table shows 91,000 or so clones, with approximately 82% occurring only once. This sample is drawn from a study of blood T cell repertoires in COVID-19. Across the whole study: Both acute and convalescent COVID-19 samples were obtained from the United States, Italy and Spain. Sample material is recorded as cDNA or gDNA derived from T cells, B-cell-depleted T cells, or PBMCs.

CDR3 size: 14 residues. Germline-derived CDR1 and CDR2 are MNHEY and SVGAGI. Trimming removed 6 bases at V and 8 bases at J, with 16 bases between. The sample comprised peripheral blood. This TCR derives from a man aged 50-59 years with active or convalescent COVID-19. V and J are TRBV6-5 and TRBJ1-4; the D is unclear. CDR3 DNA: TGTGCCAGCAGCCAGGCCGTGGGCCCAGAAAAACTGTTTTTT. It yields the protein CASSQAVGPEKLFF.